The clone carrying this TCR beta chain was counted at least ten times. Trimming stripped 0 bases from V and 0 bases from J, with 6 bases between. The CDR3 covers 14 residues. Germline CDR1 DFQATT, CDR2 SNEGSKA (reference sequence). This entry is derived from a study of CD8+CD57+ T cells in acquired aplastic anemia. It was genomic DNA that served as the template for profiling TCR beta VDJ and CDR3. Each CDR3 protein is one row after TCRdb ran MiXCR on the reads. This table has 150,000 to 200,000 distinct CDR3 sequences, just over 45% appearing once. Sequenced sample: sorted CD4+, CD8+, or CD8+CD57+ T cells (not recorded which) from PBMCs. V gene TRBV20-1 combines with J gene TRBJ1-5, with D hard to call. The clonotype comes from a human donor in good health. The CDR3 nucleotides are TGCAGTGCTAGAGAGTCGGTTAGCAATCAGCCCCAGCATTTT. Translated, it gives CSARESVSNQPQHF.